What follows are 25 T cell receptor beta chains derived from one specimen sequenced in a study of cytomegalovirus exposure and HLA in healthy donors. 13 Jbeta primers and 60 Vbeta primers were used for the PCR. Using immunoSEQ multiplex PCR, the repertoire was profiled, and TCRdb retains in-frame clones only, with some absent. The data contain 130,000 or so clones, around 70% of them singletons. The material sequenced was PBMCs. All receptors derive from a woman aged 40 to 50 in good health and CMV-seropositive.

This clone showed up just a few times. V is TRBV19 and J is TRBJ2-5; TRBD2 matches at 9 bases. V was clipped by 3 bases and J by 1 base; unmatched bases: 6. CDR1 LNHDA and CDR2 SQIVND come from the germline V gene (reference sequence). This CDR3 has 16 residues. CDR3 nucleotides: TGTGCCAGTAGTATCGGGGGACTAGCCACCCAAGAGACCCAGTACTTC. Its translation: CASSIGGLATQETQYF.

The gene calls are TRBV2 and TRBJ1-3; D remains unclear. Germline assignment: CDR1 SNHLY and CDR2 FYNNEI. Trimming removed 5 bases at V and 1 base at J, with 15 bases between. The CDR3 is 16 amino acids. The CDR3 reads CASSPFQRGSGNTIYF. CDR3 sequence (DNA): TGTGCCAGCAGTCCTTTCCAGCGAGGATCTGGAAACACCATATATTTT.

V is TRBV9 and J is TRBJ2-3, with D hard to call. The CDR3 sequence is 14 residues long. The germline gives CDR1 SGDLS, CDR2 YYNGEE. V was trimmed by 0 bases and J by 0 bases, leaving 5 bases between them. This CDR3 reads CASSVGGSTDTQYF. CDR3 DNA: TGTGCCAGCAGCGTAGGCGGTAGCACAGATACGCAGTATTTT.

The chain recombines TRBV28 with TRBJ1-1, with D tentatively TRBD1 (5 bases). Germline V gene data show CDR1 as MDHEN and CDR2 as SYDVKM. The CDR3 sequence is 15 residues long. V was shortened by 5 bases and J by 1 base, with 14 bases between the two germline ends. CDR3 nucleotide sequence: TGTGCCAGCAGTCAACTGGGGGAGGGGAACACTGAAGCTTTCTTT. Amino acid sequence: CASSQLGEGNTEAFF.

J is TRBJ2-3 and V is TRBV5-4; 11 bases agree with TRBD2. CDR1 is SGHNT and CDR2 is YYREEE in the germline V gene (reference sequence). J was trimmed by 0 bases and V by 5 bases; bases with no gene match: 8. The CDR3 consists of 17 residues. CDR3 amino acids: CASSSERTSGSTDTQYF. In DNA form, the CDR3 reads TGTGCCAGCAGTTCCGAAAGGACTAGCGGGAGCACAGATACGCAGTATTTT.

V and J are TRBV7-2 and TRBJ1-5, with D tentatively TRBD1 (5 bases). V was pared by 1 base and J by 7 bases, with 17 bases between. Germline V gives CDR1 SGHTA, CDR2 FQGNSA. This CDR3 contains 16 residues. The CDR3 here is CASSLGGDQRVQPQHF. The CDR3 DNA sequence: TGTGCCAGCAGCTTAGGGGGGGACCAACGAGTCCAGCCCCAGCATTTT.

The chain has TRBV25-1 and TRBJ2-7, with a weak D call TRBD2 (5 bases). Germline loops: CDR1 MGHDK, CDR2 SYGVNS. This CDR3 has 12 residues. Deletions cut 3 bases from V and 4 bases from J, with 7 bases between. Here the CDR3 reads CASSDRGYEQYF. In DNA form, the CDR3 reads TGTGCCAGCAGTGACCGCGGGTACGAGCAGTACTTC.

This chain links TRBV7-6 with TRBJ2-1; possible D gene TRBD1, 6 bases. V was trimmed by 5 bases and J by 13 bases, leaving 12 bases between them. Germline V lookup: CDR1 SGHVS, CDR2 FNYEAQ. This CDR3 has 11 residues. The CDR3 reads CASSLTGKQFF. CDR3 sequence (DNA): TGTGCCAGCAGCCTTACAGGGAAACAGTTCTTC. Full variable domain (rest looked up from reference TRBV7-6 and TRBJ2-1): GAGVSQSPRYKVTKRGQDVALRCDPISGHVSLYWYRQALGQGPEFLTYFNYEAQQDKSGLPNDRFSAERPEGSISTLTIQRTEQRDSAMYRCASSLTGKQFFGPGTRLTVL.

The V and J genes are TRBV30 and TRBJ2-3; 8 bases agree with TRBD2. Germline trimming cut 2 bases from V and 2 bases from J; bases unmatched to any gene: 6. The CDR3 is made up of 15 amino acids. Germline CDR1 GTSNPN, CDR2 SVGIG (reference sequence). The CDR3 DNA follows: TGTGCCTGGAGTCCTAGCGGGCGATCCACAGATACGCAGTATTTT. Residues: CAWSPSGRSTDTQYF.

This chain uses TRBV18 with TRBJ2-5; D unresolved. The CDR3 sequence is 13 residues long. With 1 base removed from V and 2 bases from J, the gap between germline ends came to 5 bases. Looked up from germline, CDR1 is KGHSH and CDR2 is LQKENI. The CDR3 nucleotides read TGTGCCAGCTCACCACGAGAGCAAGAGACCCAGTACTTC. Protein product: CASSPREQETQYF.

V gene TRBV4-1 combines with J gene TRBJ2-2; 16 bases match TRBD2. The CDR3 spans 19 residues. Trimming cost V 6 bases and J 4 bases; bases outside gene matches: 11. Germline CDR1 and CDR2: MGHRA and YSYEKL. The DNA of the CDR3 is TGCGCCAGCAGTCGGACGGGACTAGCGGGAGGGCCTGGCACCGGGGAGCTGTTTTTT. The encoded protein is CASSRTGLAGGPGTGELFF.

This chain connects TRBV18 to TRBJ2-7, with 12 bases matching TRBD1. Germline V CDR1 and CDR2: KGHSH, LQKENI. The CDR3 is 15 amino acids. With V trimmed by 3 bases and J by 5 bases, 5 bases remained unmatched. For the CDR3, the DNA is TGTGCCAGCTCACCTCGGGACAGGGGGCTTCACGAGCAGTACTTC. It codes for CASSPRDRGLHEQYF.

This clone came up once. V and J are TRBV4-2 and TRBJ1-3; 7 bases match TRBD1. CDR1 is LGHNA, CDR2 YNFKEQ, per germline. This CDR3 comprises 17 residues. J lost 0 bases, V lost 4 bases, and 9 bases had no gene match. The chain's CDR3 is CASSPTGTVSSGNTIYF. Written as DNA, the CDR3 is TGTGCCAGCAGCCCCACCGGGACAGTTTCCTCTGGAAACACCATATATTTT.

This rearrangement joins TRBV19 to TRBJ1-2, with 7 nucleotides matching TRBD1. CDR3 length: 16 amino acids. V dropped 6 bases and J dropped 1; count of bases not matched to a gene: 11. Germline-derived CDR1 and CDR2 are LNHDA and SQIVND (reference sequence). Written as DNA, the CDR3 is TGTGCCAGTAGCGCCCGTGTGGACAGGAGTAACTATGGCTACACCTTC. It translates to CASSARVDRSNYGYTF.

This sequence joins TRBV7-2 and TRBJ1-2, with 9 bases fitting TRBD1. The trim removed 5 bases at V and 6 bases at J, leaving 10 bases unmatched. Germline V gene sequence: CDR1 SGHTA, CDR2 FQGNSA. The CDR3 contains 15 residues. DNA of the CDR3: TGTGCCAGCAGCACAGTAACAGGGGGCGTTAATGGCTACACCTTC. Residues: CASSTVTGGVNGYTF.

The rearrangement joins TRBV5-8 to TRBJ2-1, with 11 bases matching TRBD2. V was clipped by 0 bases and J by 5 bases; unmatched bases: 1. From germline, CDR1 is SGHTS and CDR2 YDEGEE. The CDR3 has 15 amino acids. The CDR3 is CASSLVAGGNNEQFF. The CDR3 DNA follows: TGTGCCAGCAGCTTGGTAGCGGGAGGGAACAATGAGCAGTTCTTC.

This clone was observed a handful of times. This rearrangement joins TRBV6-5 to TRBJ2-7; D is perhaps TRBD1 (5 bases). V was shortened by 0 bases and J by 4 bases, with 13 bases between the two germline ends. The CDR3 loop spans 15 amino acids. Germline CDR1 and CDR2: MNHEY and SVGAGI. The CDR3 reads CASSYSKGNGYEQYF. The CDR3 DNA reads as TGTGCCAGCAGTTACTCGAAGGGGAATGGGTACGAGCAGTACTTC.

The gene calls are TRBV9 and TRBJ1-2; D gene ambiguous. Germline V gene data show CDR1 as SGDLS and CDR2 as YYNGEE. V shed 5 bases and J shed 1 base, with 9 bases lying between them. This CDR3 is built from 13 residues. The CDR3 here is CASREDGNYGYTF. As DNA, the CDR3 is TGTGCCAGCAGGGAGGACGGTAACTATGGCTACACCTTC.

J is TRBJ1-4 and V is TRBV7-2, with a tentative D call TRBD1 (6 bases). Trimming shortened V by 1 base and J by 7 bases, and 19 bases separated the two germline ends. CDR1 SGHTA and CDR2 FQGNSA come from the germline V gene. CDR3 length: 17 residues. CDR3 residues: CASSLVGAGLKGEKLFF. In DNA, the CDR3 is TGTGCCAGCAGCTTAGTGGGGGCAGGGTTAAAGGGTGAAAAACTGTTTTTT.

This chain connects TRBV5-4 to TRBJ2-5, with D perhaps TRBD2 (6 bases). The V gene lost 0 bases and the J gene lost 5 bases, with 14 bases spanning the gap. The length of the CDR3 is 15 residues. CDR1 and CDR2 (germline): SGHNT, YYREEE (reference sequence). This CDR3 is CASSLAGRGYETQYF. In nucleotides, the CDR3 is TGTGCCAGCAGCTTGGCGGGACGGGGGTACGAGACCCAGTACTTC.

V and J are TRBV27 and TRBJ2-3; 7 bases match TRBD2. This CDR3 comprises 15 residues. J lost 0 bases, V lost 8 bases, and 8 bases had no gene match. The germline V gene has CDR1 MNHEY and CDR2 SMNVEV (reference sequence). CDR3 nucleotide sequence: TGTGCCAGCCGACTAGCAGGGCTCAGCACAGATACGCAGTATTTT. This sequence encodes CASRLAGLSTDTQYF.

This chain uses TRBV30 with TRBJ1-1; the D is unclear. With 5 bases removed from V and 6 bases from J, the gap between germline ends came to 10 bases. The germline gives CDR1 GTSNPN, CDR2 SVGIG (reference sequence). The CDR3 totals 11 residues. The CDR3 sequence: CAWGAVSEAFF. CDR3 in DNA: TGTGCCTGGGGCGCGGTTTCTGAAGCTTTCTTT.

The chain has TRBV4-1 and TRBJ1-1; 9 bases fit TRBD1. Unmatched junction bases numbered 8, after V lost 3 bases and J lost 6 bases. Germline V gives CDR1 MGHRA, CDR2 YSYEKL. The CDR3 contains 15 residues. CDR3 sequence: CASSQGTGINPEAFF. In nucleotides, the CDR3 is TGCGCCAGCAGCCAGGGGACAGGGATCAACCCTGAAGCTTTCTTT.

The chain is built from TRBV18 and TRBJ1-1, with TRBD1 identical over 8 bases. From germline, CDR1 is KGHSH and CDR2 LQKENI. V dropped 3 bases and J dropped 1; count of bases not matched to a gene: 1. The CDR3 is made up of 14 amino acids. The CDR3 nucleotides read TGTGCCAGCTCACCGGGACAGGAGAACACTGAAGCTTTCTTT. Its protein product is CASSPGQENTEAFF. Combining the CDR3 with reference TRBV18 and TRBJ1-1 gives the whole variable domain NAGVMQNPRHLVRRRGQEARLRCSPMKGHSHVYWYRQLPEEGLKFMVYLQKENIIDESGMPKERFSAEFPKEGPSILRIQQVVRGDSAAYFCASSPGQENTEAFFGQGTRLTVV.

The chain is built from TRBV27 and TRBJ2-4, with TRBD2 matching 10 bases. Germline lookup yields CDR1 MNHEY and CDR2 SMNVEV (reference sequence). There are 17 residues in the CDR3. Unmatched junction bases numbered 9, after V lost 5 bases and J lost 2 bases. The CDR3 here is CASSPQSGGATKNIQYF. DNA for the CDR3: TGTGCCAGCAGTCCTCAAAGCGGGGGGGCGACCAAAAACATTCAGTACTTC.